Detailed here is one TCR beta chain. CDR1 is LNHNV and CDR2 is YYDKDF in the germline V gene (reference sequence). The J segment lost 5 bases and the V segment lost 3 bases, leaving 5 bases of the junction unmatched. This CDR3 comprises 14 residues. Only in-frame clones appear in the TCRdb table, and some are missing; sequencing was by immunoSEQ multiplex PCR. Of 300,000 or so clones in the sample, about 90% were seen once. The data derive from a study of blood T cell repertoires in COVID-19. This clonotype originated in a woman aged 25-40 years who had recovered from COVID-19. This sequence joins TRBV15 and TRBJ2-3, with 7 bases identical to TRBD1. The sample comprised PBMCs or T cells enriched from blood (not recorded which). CDR3 residues: CATSSAAGGDTQYF. The CDR3 nucleotides are TGTGCCACCAGCAGTGCGGCAGGGGGAGATACGCAGTATTTT.